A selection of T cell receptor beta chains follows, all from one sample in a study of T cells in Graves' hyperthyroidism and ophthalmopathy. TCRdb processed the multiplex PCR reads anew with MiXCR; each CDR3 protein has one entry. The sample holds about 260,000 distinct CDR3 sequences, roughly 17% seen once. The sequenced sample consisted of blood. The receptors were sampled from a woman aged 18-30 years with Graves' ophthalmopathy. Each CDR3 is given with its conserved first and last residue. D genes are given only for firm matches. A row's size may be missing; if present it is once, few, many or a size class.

cdr3_aa: CSSGLAGYQETQYF
cdr3_nt: TGCAGCAGCGGACTAGCGGGGTACCAAGAGACCCAGTACTTC
d_call: TRBD2
j_call: TRBJ2-5
clone_size: once
v_call: TRBV20-1

cdr3_aa: CASNPTVRTSGRFGEQYF
cdr3_nt: TGTGCCAGCAACCCAACGGTGAGGACTAGCGGGAGGTTTGGGGAGCAGTACTTC
d_call: TRBD2
j_call: TRBJ2-7
clone_size: NA
v_call: TRBV28

cdr3_aa: CASSLVDRANSPLHF
cdr3_nt: TGTGCCAGCAGCTTAGTCGACAGGGCGAATTCACCCCTCCACTTT
d_call: TRBD1
j_call: TRBJ1-6
clone_size: NA
v_call: TRBV11-3

cdr3_aa: CSARGTGFTDTQYF
cdr3_nt: TGCAGTGCTCGGGGGACTGGCTTCACAGATACGCAGTATTTT
d_call: NA
j_call: TRBJ2-3
clone_size: many
v_call: TRBV20-1

cdr3_aa: CASSQVWTSEAFF
cdr3_nt: TGTGCCAGCAGCCAAGTATGGACGAGTGAAGCTTTCTTT
d_call: NA
j_call: TRBJ1-1
clone_size: many
v_call: TRBV14

cdr3_aa: CASSLLGLGSYEQYF
cdr3_nt: TGTGCCAGCAGTTTATTGGGGCTCGGCAGCTACGAGCAGTACTTC
d_call: NA
j_call: TRBJ2-7
clone_size: many
v_call: TRBV27

cdr3_aa: CSARDRVEGATYNEQFF
cdr3_nt: TGCAGTGCTAGAGATCGTGTAGAGGGAGCCACCTACAATGAGCAGTTCTTC
d_call: NA
j_call: TRBJ2-1
clone_size: many
v_call: TRBV20-1

cdr3_aa: CASSLVWDHYSYEQYF
cdr3_nt: TGTGCCAGCAGCTTAGTATGGGACCACTACTCCTACGAGCAGTACTTC
d_call: NA
j_call: TRBJ2-7
clone_size: NA
v_call: TRBV7-9

cdr3_aa: CASSLGQGAYGYTF
cdr3_nt: TGTGCCAGCAGCTTAGGGCAGGGGGCGTATGGCTACACCTTC
d_call: TRBD1
j_call: TRBJ1-2
clone_size: many
v_call: TRBV11-3

cdr3_aa: CSVVQFANTGELFF
cdr3_nt: TGCAGCGTTGTACAGTTCGCGAACACCGGGGAGCTGTTTTTT
d_call: NA
j_call: TRBJ2-2
clone_size: many
v_call: TRBV29-1

cdr3_aa: CASSQDRGRQETQYF
cdr3_nt: TGTGCCAGCAGCCAAGACAGGGGCCGTCAAGAGACCCAGTACTTC
d_call: NA
j_call: TRBJ2-5
clone_size: NA
v_call: TRBV4-2

cdr3_aa: CASSQFSGRAHEQYF
cdr3_nt: TGTGCCAGCAGCCAATTTAGCGGGAGGGCCCACGAGCAGTACTTC
d_call: TRBD2
j_call: TRBJ2-7
clone_size: many
v_call: TRBV3-1

cdr3_aa: CASRNRADTQYF
cdr3_nt: TGTGCCAGCAGAAATAGGGCAGATACGCAGTATTTT
d_call: NA
j_call: TRBJ2-3
clone_size: many
v_call: TRBV6-1

cdr3_aa: CANSYSSNSKQPQHF
cdr3_nt: TGTGCCAACAGCTATTCATCAAATAGCAAGCAGCCCCAGCATTTT
d_call: NA
j_call: TRBJ1-5
clone_size: NA
v_call: TRBV7-2

cdr3_aa: CAWSVGPYEQYF
cdr3_nt: TGTGCCTGGAGTGTTGGGCCCTACGAGCAGTACTTC
d_call: NA
j_call: TRBJ2-7
clone_size: many
v_call: TRBV30

cdr3_aa: CASSRLKSSPLHF
cdr3_nt: TGTGCCAGCAGCCGCCTCAAGAGTTCACCCCTCCACTTT
d_call: NA
j_call: TRBJ1-6
clone_size: many
v_call: TRBV3-1

cdr3_aa: CASSPHLGPPGDNYGYTF
cdr3_nt: TGTGCCAGCAGCCCTCACCTAGGACCCCCCGGAGATAACTATGGCTACACCTTC
d_call: NA
j_call: TRBJ1-2
clone_size: NA
v_call: TRBV9

cdr3_aa: CASSQADRVNTEAFF
cdr3_nt: TGTGCCAGCAGCCAAGCCGACAGGGTGAACACTGAAGCTTTCTTT
d_call: TRBD1
j_call: TRBJ1-1
clone_size: many
v_call: TRBV3-1

cdr3_aa: CASSSLAGGDNEQFF
cdr3_nt: TGTGCCAGCAGTTCTCTAGCGGGAGGGGACAATGAGCAGTTCTTC
d_call: TRBD2
j_call: TRBJ2-1
clone_size: many
v_call: TRBV6-1

cdr3_aa: CASVGAQGIKIAPEAFF
cdr3_nt: TGTGCCAGCGTAGGAGCACAGGGAATTAAAATTGCGCCTGAAGCTTTCTTT
d_call: NA
j_call: TRBJ1-1
clone_size: many
v_call: TRBV25-1

cdr3_aa: CASSSPGRNTEAFF
cdr3_nt: TGTGCCAGCAGTTCCCCAGGACGGAACACTGAAGCTTTCTTT
d_call: NA
j_call: TRBJ1-1
clone_size: many
v_call: TRBV28

cdr3_aa: CASSFEGGRNYGYTF
cdr3_nt: TGTGCCAGCAGTTTCGAAGGGGGACGTAACTATGGCTACACCTTC
d_call: NA
j_call: TRBJ1-2
clone_size: many
v_call: TRBV28

cdr3_aa: CATSDPPQPQHF
cdr3_nt: TGTGCCACCAGTGATCCCCCGCAGCCCCAGCATTTT
d_call: NA
j_call: TRBJ1-5
clone_size: many
v_call: TRBV24-1

cdr3_aa: CASSQDESGAYGYTF
cdr3_nt: TGCGCCAGCAGCCAAGATGAGTCAGGGGCCTATGGCTACACCTTC
d_call: NA
j_call: TRBJ1-2
clone_size: NA
v_call: TRBV4-1

cdr3_aa: CASSLPTASNQPQHF
cdr3_nt: TGTGCCAGCAGCCTCCCGACAGCCAGCAATCAGCCCCAGCATTTT
d_call: NA
j_call: TRBJ1-5
clone_size: many
v_call: TRBV2

cdr3_aa: CASSYVRGEAGGGYWSNQPQHF
cdr3_nt: TGTGCCAGCAGTTACGTGAGAGGGGAAGCTGGTGGAGGGTATTGGAGCAATCAGCCCCAGCATTTT
d_call: NA
j_call: TRBJ1-5
clone_size: many
v_call: TRBV6-2/TRBV6-3

cdr3_aa: CASSTDRLAYEQYF
cdr3_nt: TGTGCCAGCAGTACGGACAGATTAGCCTACGAGCAGTACTTC
d_call: NA
j_call: TRBJ2-7
clone_size: many
v_call: TRBV27

cdr3_aa: CASSLGWTGVLTEAFF
cdr3_nt: TGTGCCAGCAGCTTAGGGTGGACAGGGGTGCTAACTGAAGCTTTCTTT
d_call: TRBD1
j_call: TRBJ1-1
clone_size: many
v_call: TRBV7-9

cdr3_aa: CASRTGHGNTEAFF
cdr3_nt: TGTGCCAGCAGGACGGGACACGGGAACACTGAAGCTTTCTTT
d_call: NA
j_call: TRBJ1-1
clone_size: many
v_call: TRBV12-3/TRBV12-4

cdr3_aa: CASSRTSGRSETQYF
cdr3_nt: TGTGCCAGCAGCCGGACTAGCGGGAGGTCAGAGACCCAGTACTTC
d_call: TRBD2
j_call: TRBJ2-5
clone_size: many
v_call: TRBV6-1

cdr3_aa: CSVEPPTGIPDTQYF
cdr3_nt: TGCAGCGTTGAACCACCGACAGGGATCCCAGATACGCAGTATTTT
d_call: TRBD1
j_call: TRBJ2-3
clone_size: many
v_call: TRBV29-1

cdr3_aa: CASSRRSGAGKNIQYF
cdr3_nt: TGTGCCAGCAGTCGTCGTAGCGGGGCAGGAAAAAACATTCAGTACTTC
d_call: TRBD2
j_call: TRBJ2-4
clone_size: NA
v_call: TRBV28

cdr3_aa: CASRLTGGSQPQHF
cdr3_nt: TGTGCCAGCAGACTGACAGGGGGCAGTCAGCCCCAGCATTTT
d_call: TRBD1
j_call: TRBJ1-5
clone_size: NA
v_call: TRBV6-1

cdr3_aa: CASSLGDREDEQYF
cdr3_nt: TGTGCCAGCAGCTTAGGGGACAGGGAGGACGAGCAGTACTTC
d_call: TRBD1
j_call: TRBJ2-7
clone_size: many
v_call: TRBV7-9

cdr3_aa: CATSSSGSGTDTQYF
cdr3_nt: TGTGCCACCAGCAGTAGCGGGAGCGGCACAGATACGCAGTATTTT
d_call: TRBD2
j_call: TRBJ2-3
clone_size: many
v_call: TRBV15

cdr3_aa: CASSLSSPGQGAPYGYTF
cdr3_nt: TGTGCCAGCAGTTTATCGTCGCCAGGACAGGGCGCTCCCTATGGCTACACCTTC
d_call: TRBD1
j_call: TRBJ1-2
clone_size: many
v_call: TRBV27

cdr3_aa: CASSVSSADTDTQYF
cdr3_nt: TGTGCCAGCAGTGTTTCCAGCGCAGACACAGATACGCAGTATTTT
d_call: NA
j_call: TRBJ2-3
clone_size: many
v_call: TRBV2

cdr3_aa: CASSERGGIDTQYF
cdr3_nt: TGTGCCAGCAGCGAGCGGGGGGGAATAGATACGCAGTATTTT
d_call: TRBD2
j_call: TRBJ2-3
clone_size: many
v_call: TRBV28

cdr3_aa: CASSEPGPKNTEAFF
cdr3_nt: TGTGCCAGCAGCGAACCGGGACCAAAGAACACTGAAGCTTTCTTT
d_call: NA
j_call: TRBJ1-1
clone_size: many
v_call: TRBV7-9